The clone carrying this T cell receptor beta chain was seen only a few times. These data come from a study of T-cell memory formation after mild COVID-19. The CDR3 sequence is 15 residues long. The V gene end was trimmed by 6 bases and the J gene end by 3 bases; junction bases not matched to a gene: 8. TCRdb re-called the 5' RACE reads with MiXCR, one entry per CDR3 protein. In the table there are 150,000 to 200,000 distinct CDR3 sequences, around 16% of which are singletons. The V call is TRBV12-3 or TRBV12-4, the J call TRBJ1-2; 9 bases are shared with TRBD1. The clonotype comes from an adult woman who had mild COVID-19 (a few samples of this study predate the infection). Cell type and time point are not known. Material for sequencing was PBMCs or a T cell subset sorted from them (not recorded which). For the CDR3, the DNA is TGTGCCAGCAGCTTAACGACAGGGGGTGACTATGGCTACACCTTC. It yields the protein CASSLTTGGDYGYTF.